These 29 T cell receptor beta chains were sequenced from one sample in a study of T cells in Graves' hyperthyroidism and ophthalmopathy. Amplified regions were TCR beta CDR3 sequences from RNA transcripts. A set of HTBI primers served as the primers for a first-round RT-PCR of the TCR CDR3. TCRdb reanalysed the multiplex PCR reads using MiXCR and keeps one entry per CDR3 protein. The sample lists about 250,000 distinct CDR3 sequences; roughly a quarter were seen once. The sample was blood. Every receptor here comes from a woman in her forties with Graves' ophthalmopathy.

This clonotype was seen a handful of times. The chain carries TRBV2 and TRBJ1-1; no clear D gene. The V gene lost 1 base and the J gene lost 2 bases, with 11 bases spanning the gap. The germline CDR1 and CDR2 sequences are SNHLY and FYNNEI. The CDR3 is 15 residues long. DNA of the CDR3: TGTGCCAGCAGTGAAGTCCCGGCCAGCAACACTGAAGCTTTCTTT. Translation gives CASSEVPASNTEAFF.

This clonotype has ten or more counts. The chain couples TRBV2 to TRBJ2-5; D gene unclear. Germline CDR1 is SNHLY and CDR2 is FYNNEI. This CDR3 is built from 15 residues. V lost 6 bases and J lost 5, with 19 bases in between. Here the CDR3 DNA reads TGTGCCAGCAGCCCTAACACCCTACTCGGGGAGACCCAGTACTTC. Protein product: CASSPNTLLGETQYF.

J is TRBJ2-5 and V is TRBV6-1, with TRBD1 matching over 9 bases. Germline V gene sequence: CDR1 MNHNS, CDR2 SASEGT. With V trimmed by 5 bases and J by 3 bases, 10 bases remained unmatched. This CDR3 is 16 amino acids long. The CDR3 bases are TGTGCCAGCAGTAAACTTCCGGGACAGGGAGAAGAGACCCAGTACTTC. Amino acid sequence: CASSKLPGQGEETQYF.

Worth noting for this clonotype: A much larger clonotype is one base distant, so this may be a read error. The rearrangement uses TRBV4-2 and TRBJ1-5; 7 bases agree with TRBD1. The length of the CDR3 is 16 residues. Per germline, CDR1 LGHNA and CDR2 YNFKEQ. The CDR3 protein is CASSQSGQYSNHPQHF. The CDR3 DNA reads TGTGCCAGCAGCCAATCGGGACAGTATAGCAATCATCCCCAGCATTTT.

The chain links TRBV28 to TRBJ2-2; perhaps TRBD1 as D (5 bases). The length of the CDR3 is 15 residues. CDR1 and CDR2 from the germline V gene are MDHEN and SYDVKM. V dropped 3 bases and J dropped 2 bases, with 10 bases sitting between them. The CDR3 sequence is CASSLATANTGELFF. The CDR3 DNA reads as TGTGCCAGCAGTTTGGCGACAGCCAACACCGGGGAGCTGTTTTTT.

This clonotype appeared many times. The rearrangement uses TRBV6-5 and TRBJ2-7; TRBD2 matches 14 bases. Germline loops: CDR1 MNHEY, CDR2 SVGAGI. The junction had 5 bases not matched to a gene; V was cut back by 7 bases and J by 3 bases. This CDR3 spans 15 amino acids. CDR3 protein: CASNQGLAGVYEQYF. CDR3 nucleotide sequence: TGTGCCAGCAATCAGGGACTAGCGGGAGTCTACGAGCAGTACTTC.

This clonotype was observed at least ten times. This CDR3 reads CASARDSSNYGYTF. The CDR3 DNA sequence: TGTGCCAGCGCCCGGGACTCATCTAACTATGGCTACACCTTC. V and J are TRBV9 and TRBJ1-2; tentatively, D is TRBD1 (5 bases). Germline CDR1 and CDR2: SGDLS and YYNGEE. Trimming took 7 bases from V and 0 from J, leaving 13 bases between them. The CDR3 is 14 residues long.

The chain carries TRBV7-6 and TRBJ2-5, with 14 bases that match TRBD2. Per germline, CDR1 SGHVS and CDR2 FNYEAQ. V lost 5 bases to trimming and J lost 7 bases; unmatched junction nucleotides: 6. The CDR3 has 15 amino acids. The CDR3 DNA reads TGTGCCAGCAGCGGGGGACTAGCGGGAGCCCTGACCCAGTACTTC. Translating it yields CASSGGLAGALTQYF.

This clonotype was detected many times. This chain links TRBV29-1 with TRBJ2-7; 10 bases fit TRBD2. Trimming cost V 2 bases and J 4 bases; bases outside gene matches: 2. The CDR3 loop spans 13 amino acids. Per the germline V gene, CDR1 is SQVTM and CDR2 is ANQGSEA. Written as DNA, the CDR3 is TGCAGCGTTGAACTAGCGGGAGATTACGAGCAGTACTTC. Encoded protein: CSVELAGDYEQYF.

Ten or more counts support this clonotype. The gene calls are TRBV5-1 and TRBJ2-7; no firm D call. Germline assignment: CDR1 SGHRS and CDR2 YFSETQ. This CDR3 comprises 14 residues. Deletions cut 5 bases from V and 0 bases from J, with 12 bases between. CDR3 nucleotides: TGCGCCAGCAGGCCCACTGCGTCCTCCTACGAGCAGTACTTC. Its translation: CASRPTASSYEQYF. The entire variable domain, with the rest obtained from reference TRBV5-1 and TRBJ2-7, is as follows: KAGVTQTPRYLIKTRGQQVTLSCSPISGHRSVSWYQQTPGQGLQFLFEYFSETQRNKGNFPGRFSGRQFSNSRSEMNVSTLELGDSALYLCASRPTASSYEQYFGPGTRLTVT.

The V gene is TRBV7-2, the J gene TRBJ2-7; 7 positions agree with TRBD1. The CDR3 runs 14 residues. V trimming: 4 bases; J trimming: 9 bases; junction bases outside the gene matches: 12. The germline gives CDR1 SGHTA, CDR2 FQGNSA. The CDR3 region is CASSYGQTGSGQYF. The CDR3 coding sequence is TGTGCCAGCAGCTACGGACAGACAGGGTCTGGGCAGTACTTC. Full variable domain (outside the CDR3, taken from reference TRBV7-2 and TRBJ2-7): GAGVSQSPSNKVTEKGKDVELRCDPISGHTALYWYRQSLGQGLEFLIYFQGNSAPDKSGLPSDRFSAERTGGSVSTLTIQRTQQEDSAVYLCASSYGQTGSGQYFGPGTRLTVT.

At least ten counts were recorded for this clonotype. The chain links TRBV10-3 to TRBJ2-2, with 12 nucleotides matching TRBD1. In germline, CDR1 is ENHRY, CDR2 SYGVKD. V dropped 6 bases and J dropped 6; count of bases not matched to a gene: 5. The CDR3 contains 15 residues. The CDR3 sequence is CAIRLGQGAAGELFF. The CDR3 region has the DNA TGTGCCATCAGGTTGGGACAGGGGGCCGCCGGGGAGCTGTTTTTT.

This rearrangement joins TRBV28 to TRBJ2-2; no firm D call. CDR1 MDHEN and CDR2 SYDVKM come from the germline V gene. V lost 6 bases and J 7 bases, leaving 15 bases between the germline ends. The CDR3 has 14 amino acids. CDR3: CASSTGPFVGELFF. The CDR3 nucleotides are TGTGCCAGCAGCACCGGCCCCTTCGTCGGGGAGCTGTTTTTT.

The V gene is TRBV6-5, the J gene TRBJ2-5; the match to TRBD1 covers 8 bases. Germline V lookup: CDR1 MNHEY, CDR2 SVGAGI. Germline trimming cut 1 base from V and 7 bases from J; bases unmatched to any gene: 14. The CDR3 sequence is 17 residues long. The CDR3 DNA sequence: TGTGCCAGCAGTTACTACGGTATTGAGGACAGGGTTGGGACCCAGTACTTC. Encoded protein: CASSYYGIEDRVGTQYF.

A few counts support this clonotype. The gene calls are TRBV5-1 and TRBJ1-5; possible D gene TRBD1, 6 bases. The CDR3 runs to 15 residues. Trimming stripped 4 bases from V and 0 bases from J, with 11 bases between. Looked up from germline, CDR1 is SGHRS and CDR2 is YFSETQ. The CDR3 sequence is CASSPDSYSNQPQHF. The DNA for the CDR3 is TGCGCCAGCAGCCCGGACAGCTATAGCAATCAGCCCCAGCATTTT.

The sample holds many counts of this clonotype. The chain couples TRBV11-1 to TRBJ2-5; 8 bases align to TRBD1. The trim removed 4 bases at V and 1 base at J, leaving 11 bases unmatched. Germline V gives CDR1 SGHAT, CDR2 FQDESV (reference sequence). The CDR3 extends over 17 amino acids. CDR3 nucleotides: TGTGCCAGCAGCTCCCGTACCTTTGGACAGGGCCAAGAGACCCAGTACTTC. Its protein is CASSSRTFGQGQETQYF.

This clonotype was recorded at least ten times. The chain uses TRBV5-6 and TRBJ1-3, with D maybe TRBD1 (6 bases). The length of the CDR3 is 16 residues. V gave up 3 bases and J gave up 0 bases, with 13 bases separating them. Germline CDR1 SGHDT, CDR2 YYEEEE. For the CDR3, the DNA is TGTGCCAGCAGCTCCTTGACAGGATCCTCTGGAAACACCATATATTTT. Its translation: CASSSLTGSSGNTIYF.

This clonotype was recorded a few times. This may arise from a read error, as a much more abundant clone is one base away. This sequence joins TRBV12-3 or TRBV12-4 and TRBJ2-7; D might be TRBD2 (6 bases). V was trimmed by 6 bases and J by 7 bases, leaving 13 bases between them. The CDR3 is 12 residues long. CDR3 amino acids: CASSTYREEQYF. The CDR3 coding sequence is TGTGCCAGCAGCACATACCGGGAGGAGCAGTACTTC.

The chain links TRBV2 to TRBJ2-2; 9 bases map to TRBD2. The ends lost 2 bases at V and 1 base at J; junction bases unmatched: 8. CDR1 SNHLY and CDR2 FYNNEI come from the germline V gene. The CDR3 runs to 18 residues. The CDR3 loop reads CASSEWVAGEGNTGELFF. The CDR3, as DNA: TGTGCCAGCAGTGAATGGGTAGCGGGAGAGGGGAACACCGGGGAGCTGTTTTTT. Supplemented by reference TRBV2 and TRBJ2-2, the full variable domain reads EPEVTQTPSHQVTQMGQEVILRCVPISNHLYFYWYRQILGQKVEFLVSFYNNEISEKSEIFDDQFSVERPDGSNFTLKIRSTKLEDSAMYFCASSEWVAGEGNTGELFFGEGSRLTVL.

This clonotype was seen repeatedly, ten times or more. J is TRBJ1-2 and V is TRBV6-1; D unclear. Per germline, CDR1 MNHNS and CDR2 SASEGT. V was cut by 3 bases and J by 13 bases, with 9 bases left in between. The CDR3 totals 10 residues. CDR3 sequence reads: CASSDMAITF. The CDR3 region has the DNA TGTGCCAGCAGTGATATGGCTATCACCTTC.

At least ten counts were recorded for this clonotype. The chain employs TRBV28 and TRBJ2-5, with D hard to call. Germline CDR1 MDHEN, CDR2 SYDVKM. Trimming shortened V by 4 bases and J by 4 bases, and 4 bases separated the two germline ends. The CDR3 contains 11 residues. Here the CDR3 reads CASSYRETQYF. The CDR3 coding sequence is TGTGCCAGCAGTTATAGAGAGACCCAGTACTTC.

This clonotype appeared many times. The chain links TRBV6-1 to TRBJ2-2, with D maybe TRBD2 (5 bases). With 3 bases removed from V and 7 bases from J, the gap between germline ends came to 15 bases. This CDR3 has 15 amino acids. Per the germline V gene, CDR1 is MNHNS and CDR2 is SASEGT. The CDR3 nucleotides are TGTGCCAGCAGTGAGATGAGGGCGCTGAGCGGGGAGCTGTTTTTT. Protein: CASSEMRALSGELFF.

This clonotype appeared many times. J is TRBJ1-5 and V is TRBV24-1, with D unresolved. There are 13 residues in the CDR3. Germline-derived CDR1 and CDR2 are KGHDR and SFDVKD. With 5 bases removed from V and 1 base from J, the gap between germline ends came to 5 bases. The CDR3 bases are TGTGCCACCAGTGTAAACAGCAATCAGCCCCAGCATTTT. Residues: CATSVNSNQPQHF.

This clonotype has at least ten counts. The chain couples TRBV24-1 to TRBJ2-7; no definite D call. Germline lookup yields CDR1 KGHDR and CDR2 SFDVKD. The CDR3 extends over 16 amino acids. Trimming cost V 7 bases and J 0 bases, with 18 bases left between them. This chain's CDR3 is CATRDPDEASSYEQYF. The DNA of the CDR3 is TGTGCCACCAGAGACCCCGACGAGGCAAGCTCCTACGAGCAGTACTTC.

This clonotype was found many times. V gene TRBV19 combines with J gene TRBJ2-7; the D gene is possibly TRBD2 (5 bases). The CDR3 runs to 15 residues. CDR1 and CDR2 (germline): LNHDA, SQIVND (reference sequence). The germline V and J ends were trimmed by 4 bases and 0 bases, with 13 bases remaining between them. The CDR3 is CASSSWETHSYEQYF. CDR3 bases: TGTGCCAGTAGTAGCTGGGAGACACACTCCTACGAGCAGTACTTC.

This clonotype showed up just a few times. The V call is TRBV11-2, the J call TRBJ2-7, with D perhaps TRBD2 (7 bases). The CDR3 covers 16 residues. Trimming cost V 1 base and J 3 bases, with 16 bases left between them. Looked up from germline, CDR1 is SGHAT and CDR2 is FQNNGV. The CDR3: CASSLVEQGGFYEQYF. The DNA for the CDR3 is TGTGCCAGCAGCTTAGTAGAACAGGGAGGGTTCTACGAGCAGTACTTC.

There are many counts of this clonotype. The V call is TRBV27, the J call TRBJ1-2, with D perhaps TRBD1 (6 bases). V lost 7 bases, J lost 7 bases, and 19 bases lay in between. Germline V gene lookup returns CDR1 MNHEY and CDR2 SMNVEV (reference sequence). The CDR3 has 14 residues. Here the CDR3 DNA reads TGTGCCAGCACCGAGGGGGGACCGGGGGCTGGCTACACCTTC. It codes for CASTEGGPGAGYTF.

This clonotype showed up many times. The chain links TRBV2 to TRBJ1-1; 7 bases agree with TRBD1. The CDR3 spans 15 residues. The germline V gene has CDR1 SNHLY and CDR2 FYNNEI. J lost 1 base, V lost 8 bases, and 10 bases had no gene match. The CDR3, as DNA: TGTGCCAGCGGATTGACAAGACAGGGGAACACTGAAGCTTTCTTT. As protein: CASGLTRQGNTEAFF.

This clonotype was seen repeatedly, ten times or more. This chain connects TRBV28 to TRBJ1-5; D might be TRBD1 (5 bases). The CDR3 has 15 residues. V was pared by 2 bases and J by 4 bases, with 12 bases between. Germline V gives CDR1 MDHEN, CDR2 SYDVKM. The CDR3 spells CASSLISGNNQPQHF. CDR3 nucleotide sequence: TGTGCCAGCAGTTTAATCTCAGGGAATAATCAGCCCCAGCATTTT.